This T cell receptor beta chain was identified in a study of control samples from healthy donors and cancer patients. This clone appeared once. TCRdb's table, derived via immunoSEQ multiplex PCR, lists solely in-frame clones and lacks some. The data contain about 410,000 clones, 90% of them singletons. The CDR3 contains 15 residues. From germline, CDR1 is SGHRS and CDR2 YFSETQ. V lost 4 bases and J lost 1; bases outside the gene matches: 2. The sequence derives from a man in his forties or fifties with head and neck cancer. The chain carries TRBV5-1 and TRBJ2-1, with TRBD1 identical over 10 bases. Sample: PBMCs. The CDR3 nucleotides read TGCGCCAGCAGCCAGGGACAGGGGTCCTACAATGAGCAGTTCTTC. Amino acid sequence: CASSQGQGSYNEQFF.